This TCR beta chain emerged from a study of regulatory T cells in long-lasting Graves disease. This clonotype has more than one count but fewer than ten. The conserved final phenylalanine or tryptophan is absent from the CDR3, which likely points to a read error. HTBI primers from iRepertoire and Arm-PCR of CDR3 regions yielded the TCR beta libraries. Via MiXCR, TCRdb re-called the multiplex PCR reads, giving one row per CDR3 protein. The profile shows about 620,000 distinct CDR3 sequences, approximately 15% of them singletons. Noted time point: newly diagnosed GD, antithyroid drugs for less than 3 months. PBMCs were the source of the RNA used for TCR sequencing. The CDR3 has 15 residues. Trimming removed 3 bases at V and 7 bases at J, with 19 bases between. The germline gives CDR1 MNHNS, CDR2 SASEGT. The sample also formed part of further work on T cells in Graves' hyperthyroidism and ophthalmopathy.

The clonotype originates from a woman between 25 and 40 years old with Graves disease. The chain joins TRBV6-1 to TRBJ2-7, with D perhaps given as TRBD1 or TRBD2 (5 bases each). The starting material was peripheral blood mononuclear cells (PBMCs), obtained at new diagnosis, from a patient treated with antithyroid drugs. The CDR3 DNA is TGTGCCAGCAGTGAGCTCAGGGTGGGGAGATCTGAGCAGTACCTC. Translation: CASSELRVGRSEQYL.